The T cell receptor beta chain described here comes from a study of blood T cell repertoires in COVID-19. Looking at the study overall: Italy, Spain and the United States were the sources of the convalescent and acute COVID-19 samples. The analysed material was cDNA or gDNA that came from T cells, B-cell-depleted T cells, or PBMCs.

J gave up 10 bases and V 6 bases, and 10 bases lay outside the gene matches. Germline-derived CDR1 and CDR2 are SNHLY and FYNNEI. The CDR3 spans 14 residues. Per the original data handling: Amplifying reference gene primers gave estimates of nucleated cell counts. The table came from immunoSEQ multiplex PCR; TCRdb's copy has only in-frame clones and leaves some out. The D gene and trimming were derived from the DNA, and the V and J assignments and clone size from that table. Of under 100,000 clones in the sample, more than 65% were seen once. The genes are TRBV2 and TRBJ2-1; 9 bases agree with TRBD2. The sample comprised peripheral blood. The receptor's source is a man aged 80 or over with active or convalescent COVID-19. CDR3: CASRGRGGSSEQFF. The DNA for the CDR3 is TGTGCCAGCAGAGGGCGGGGGGGCTCTAGCGAGCAGTTCTTC.